Sequencing of this T cell receptor (beta chain) was carried out in a study of T cells in tumors after PD-1 blockade (dated by TCRdb to the late 2010s). Broadly, across the study: Patients were excluded if they had prior checkpoint blockade, use of systemic immunosuppressants, or recent radiotherapy or other anti-cancer therapy within 4 weeks. Pembrolizumab 200 mg every 3 weeks or cemiplimab 350 mg every 2 weeks was administered to patients. A subset of patients also received ongoing daily vismodegib 150 mg during anti-PD-1 treatment. Peripheral blood samples averaged approximately 100,000 TCR templates (range about 24,679-290,000) and 35,000 to 40,000 unique clonotypes. Paired single-cell RNA and TCR sequencing was done in the study on site-matched tumors from patients with BCC or SCC, both before and after anti-PD-1 therapy. To compare clonotypes in blood versus tumor, bulk TCR sequencing was run on 10 to 11 peripheral blood samples drawn from 4 or 5 patients. RECIST version 1.1 was used to evaluate clinical response. Study-wide conclusions, independent of this receptor: Where the novel T cell clones came from was not determined, and possible sources could include lymphoid organs or rare unexpanded clones inside the tumor or in the tumor periphery. Roughly 40% of TCR clonotypes from the tumor were detected in blood, and certain novel exhausted tumor clones were present in blood collected before treatment, which suggests recruitment from the periphery.

Genomic DNA extracted from tumor biopsies or peripheral blood was used for bulk TCRbeta sequencing, with input ranging from about 616 ng to 6,500 ng. Histologically proven advanced or metastatic basal or squamous cell carcinoma was present in all patients, all of whom were poor candidates for surgical resection. Of the roughly ten patients making up the basal cell carcinoma cohort, about 8 underwent bulk tumor TCR sequencing. Deep TCRbeta sequencing was performed with the immunoSEQ platform. In the authors' own workflow: Only productive rearrangements were exported from the immunoSEQ Analyzer for further analysis. T cell phenotypes were assigned to bulk TCRbeta clonotypes by matching to single-cell RNA+TCR-seq clones sharing the same TCRbeta sequence. Using bulk TCR sequencing data, clone enrichment in tumor was calculated by dividing a clone's tumor frequency by the same clone's PBMC frequency. GLIPH was used to sort TCRs into specificity groups, which are clusters of distinct TCRs that likely recognize common antigens through shared CDR3 motifs. Sourced from immuneACCESS, this table was stored by TCRdb with only in-frame sequences that have V and J called. A share of the clones is absent; for the studies checked, an unresolved V gene accounts for under half, and the remainder has no known explanation. V, J and clone size reflect that table, while D and trimming were determined from the DNA. This sample is represented by approximately 20,000 clones; approximately 84% of them were singletons. The ten largest clones take up roughly 25% of the sample.

As concerns this clone: Its recognized antigen is unknown. Base qualities are not recorded, but no much larger clone differs from it by a single base.

V is trimmed back by 4 bases and J by 2 bases, and the junction contains 7 bases that no gene match accounts for. Reading the germline V gene gives CDR1 MDHEN and CDR2 SYDVKM. The CDR3 sequence holds 16 residues, the cysteine and phenylalanine included. The entry retains the CDR3 DNA only, 48 bases that are in frame from base 1. The rearrangement combines TRBV28 with TRBJ2-3, with 9 central nucleotides matching TRBD2. Sequences were derived from PBMCs, sampled after anti-PD-1 therapy. The clonotype originates from a human donor with advanced basal cell or squamous cell carcinoma (not recorded which). Here the CDR3 is given as CASSSSGTDYTDTQYF. The sequenced DNA is TGTGCCAGCAGTTCTAGCGGGACCGATTACACAGATACGCAGTATTTT.